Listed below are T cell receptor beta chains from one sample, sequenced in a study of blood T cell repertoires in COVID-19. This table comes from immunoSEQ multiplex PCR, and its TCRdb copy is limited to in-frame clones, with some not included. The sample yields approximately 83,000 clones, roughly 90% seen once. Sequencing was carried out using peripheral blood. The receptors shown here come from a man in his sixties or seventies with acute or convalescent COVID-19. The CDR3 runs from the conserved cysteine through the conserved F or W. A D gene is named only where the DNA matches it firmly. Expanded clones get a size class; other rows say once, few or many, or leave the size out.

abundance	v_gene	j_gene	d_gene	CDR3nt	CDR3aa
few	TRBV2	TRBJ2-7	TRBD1	TGTGCCAGCAGGTGGGACAGAAACTCCTACGAGCAGTACTTC	CASRWDRNSYEQYF
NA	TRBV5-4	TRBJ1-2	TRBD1	TGTGCCAGCAGCTTAGGACAGGGGGCCGACTATGGCTACACCTTC	CASSLGQGADYGYTF
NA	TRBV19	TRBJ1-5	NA	TGTGCCAGTAGCCTCGGGGGGACGAGCAATCAGCCCCAGCATTTT	CASSLGGTSNQPQHF
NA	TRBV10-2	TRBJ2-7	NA	TGCGCCAGCAGTGAGTCTATTTACTACGAGCAGTACTTC	CASSESIYYEQYF
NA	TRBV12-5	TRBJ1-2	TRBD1	TGTGCTAGTGGAAATGACAGGGGCTTAGGCTACACCTTC	CASGNDRGLGYTF
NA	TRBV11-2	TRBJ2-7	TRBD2	TGTGCCAGCAGCTCCCAGGGACTAGCGAATTACGAGCAGTACTTC	CASSSQGLANYEQYF
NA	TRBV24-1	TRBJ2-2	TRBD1	TGTGCCACCAGTGATCCAATACAGGGGGACACCGGGGAGCTGTTTTTT	CATSDPIQGDTGELFF
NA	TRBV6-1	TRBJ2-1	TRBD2	TGTGCCAGCAGTGAATTTGCGGGGGGGAGCAATGAGCAGTTCTTC	CASSEFAGGSNEQFF
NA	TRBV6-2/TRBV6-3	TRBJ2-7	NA	TGTGCCAGCAGTTATGCGGGATATTCCTACGAGCAGTACTTC	CASSYAGYSYEQYF
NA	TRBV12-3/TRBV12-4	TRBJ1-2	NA	TGTGCCAGCAGTTTAGATGGAGTCTATGGCTACACCTTC	CASSLDGVYGYTF
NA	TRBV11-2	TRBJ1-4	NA	TGTGCCAGCAGCTTAGGCGGGATAACTAATGAAAAACTGTTTTTT	CASSLGGITNEKLFF
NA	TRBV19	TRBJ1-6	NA	TGTGCCAGTAGTATCCAGCGAAGCTCCTATAATTCACCCCTCCACTTT	CASSIQRSSYNSPLHF
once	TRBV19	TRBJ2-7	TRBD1	TGTGCCAGTGCGGGACAGGGTTCCTACGAGCAGTACTTC	CASAGQGSYEQYF
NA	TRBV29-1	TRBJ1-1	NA	TGCAGCGCAGCCGCAGGGAGGACTGAAGCTTTCTTT	CSAAAGRTEAFF
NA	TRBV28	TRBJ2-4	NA	TGTGCCAGCAGTTTAGACAGGGGCGGGGGAAACATTCAGTACTTC	CASSLDRGGGNIQYF
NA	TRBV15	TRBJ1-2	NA	TGTGCCACCAGCAGACCTGAAACAGGGCTGTCTGGCTACACCTTC	CATSRPETGLSGYTF
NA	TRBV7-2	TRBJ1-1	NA	TGTGCCAGCAGCTTCGGGGTCATCAACACTGAAGCTTTCTTT	CASSFGVINTEAFF
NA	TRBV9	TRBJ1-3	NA	TGTGCCAGCGGCCCTCGTCTTTCTGGAAACACCATATATTTT	CASGPRLSGNTIYF
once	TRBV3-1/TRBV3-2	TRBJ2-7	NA	TGTGCCAGCAGCCAGGGACATACAACCTACGAGCAGTACTTC	CASSQGHTTYEQYF
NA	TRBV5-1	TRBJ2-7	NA	TGCGCCAGCAGCCGGGTGGAGGGGTACTACGAGCAGTACTTC	CASSRVEGYYEQYF
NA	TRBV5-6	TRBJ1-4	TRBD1	TGTGCCAGCAGCTTGGGACAGGGGGTCAATGAAAAACTGTTTTTT	CASSLGQGVNEKLFF
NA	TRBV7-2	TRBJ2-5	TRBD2	TGTGCCAGCAGCTTAGTTCCAGCGGGGGATCTGGAGACCCAGTACTTC	CASSLVPAGDLETQYF